What follows describes a single T cell receptor beta chain. This clonotype was seen many times. It lacks a known antigen. Per-nucleotide qualities are absent, and no much larger clonotype sits a single base away. Hyperthyroidism patients were aged 18 to 65 years and newly diagnosed, with disease duration of less than 2 months. Any patient with an uncontrolled infection, another autoimmune disease, pregnancy or lactation was excluded. Diagnoses relied on clinical symptoms, serum thyroxine and TRAb, thyroid ultrasound and orbital computed tomography. Blood from progressor patients was drawn when they were first diagnosed with hyperthyroidism, before any ophthalmopathy symptoms appeared. PBMCs were separated from roughly 9.3 ml of fresh peripheral blood using Ficoll-Paque density gradient centrifugation. Progressor patients were initially diagnosed with Graves' hyperthyroidism and developed ophthalmopathy during follow-up. Trizol reagent was used to extract total RNA, and RNA quality was then checked on an Agilent 2100 Bioanalyzer.

The CDR3 sequence holds 16 residues, the cysteine and phenylalanine included. The sequence is cut down to CDR3 DNA, 48 bases in frame from base 1. CDR1 and CDR2 (SNHLY, FYNNEI) derive from the germline V gene. Trimming leaves V shorter by 2 bases and J shorter by 1 base, with the junction holding 5 bases beyond the gene matches. The sample is drawn from a study of T cells in Graves' hyperthyroidism and ophthalmopathy (dated by TCRdb to the late 2010s). Background for the entire study: Peripheral blood was collected at initial diagnosis, before any treatment. To identify distinguishing TCR V-J signatures, a discovery cohort of about 100 patients was used, comprising 43 with Graves' ophthalmopathy and some 57 with stable Graves' hyperthyroidism. The roughly 100 discovery patients were randomly divided into training and test sets at a 7:3 ratio. After blood sampling, hyperthyroidism patients were treated with methimazole at a starting dose of 30 mg daily, and ophthalmopathy patients were treated with high-dose intravenous methylprednisolone. Thyroid tissue and blood T-cell repertoires from about six Graves' hyperthyroidism patients were also compared in the study. An independent validation cohort of 18 to 20 hyperthyroidism patients and roughly 16 patients who later progressed to ophthalmopathy tested prospective prediction of ophthalmopathy. According to the paper, TCR Vbeta CDR3 sequencing was carried out on 135 peripheral blood samples, which came from more than 40 ophthalmopathy, roughly 75 hyperthyroidism and 17 progressor patients.

Overall study outcomes, separate from this receptor: A model built on a 13 V-J signature distinguished ophthalmopathy from stable hyperthyroidism, reaching over 85% sensitivity and about 81% specificity in cross-validation and 80%/75% in testing. During validation, the model predicted progression to ophthalmopathy a median of around six months ahead of onset, with just under 71% sensitivity and less than 85% specificity. Most expanded thyroid clonotypes (frequency above 0.001) were also detected in blood, suggesting blood repertoires may reflect thyroid immune responses. No statistical method was used to fix the sample size in advance, and group allocation was not hidden from the investigators.

Amplification of TCR beta CDR3 regions was carried out from RNA transcripts. The TCR CDR3 was subjected to a first round of RT-PCR using the HTBI primer set and the Qiagen OneStep RT-PCR kit. Libraries were constructed in a second round of multiplex PCR, after which size selection and purification were performed. Libraries were sequenced paired-end with 100 bp reads on an Illumina HiSeq2000. The authors processed their data as follows. Raw data were processed with SOAPnuke, discarding reads with adapters, uncalled bases, mean Phred below 15, or no exact constant-primer or identifier match. COPE v1.2.5 was used to merge high-quality paired reads, and clonotypes were defined as unique nucleotide sequences. MiTCR v1.1 was used to align the clonotypes against IMGT TRBV, TRBD and TRBJ reference segments. The analysis included only V-J combinations with a frequency above 0.0001, which together covered more than 99% of the repertoires. The TCS score was defined as the ratio of F50 (clonal expansion) to E x V (chaos), calculated using BLOSUM62-based TCRdist between CDR3 peptides within each V-J. Welch's t-statistics and random forest reduced 500 to 550 V-J features to 13, which were used in a naive Bayes classifier (R e1071). The public sequencing data were trimmed at Q25 with fastp and processed into clonotypes with MiXCR by TCRdb, which kept only in-frame beta chains. Records with the same CDR3 protein are collapsed into one entry carrying the most frequent genes and DNA. These V and J calls rely on TCRdb rather than the paper's analysis. In all, the sample holds approximately 720,000 distinct CDR3 sequences, and roughly 20% of those were seen once. The biggest ten clones account for 16% of the sample.

The sample consisted of blood. This clonotype was sampled from a woman between 45 and 60 years old with Graves' hyperthyroidism that later progressed to Graves' ophthalmopathy. Recombination linked TRBV2 to TRBJ2-4; a stretch of 7 junction bases matches TRBD2. In nucleotides, the sequence is TGTGCCAGCAGTGAATACGTGGGGGGGGCCAAAAACATTCAGTACTTC. Its coded protein is CASSEYVGGAKNIQYF.